This T cell receptor beta chain was sequenced for a study of blood T cell repertoires in COVID-19. About the research overall: The analysed material was cDNA or gDNA that came from T cells, B-cell-depleted T cells, or PBMCs.

Those enrolled, adults aged 18 to 89 years, came from about two dozen US areas. Germline V gives CDR1 LGHNA, CDR2 YNFKEQ. This CDR3 has 17 residues. V shed 0 bases, J shed 2 bases, and the junction held 8 bases outside the gene matches. As handled by the study authors: By means of reference gene primer amplification, nucleated cell counts were estimated. Data came from immunoSEQ multiplex PCR; TCRdb stores just in-frame clones and leaves some out. V, J and clone size are taken as reported in that table, and D and trimming were inferred from the DNA itself. The sample holds 500,000 or so clones, roughly nine tenths seen once.

The receptor was isolated from a woman under 30 who had recovered from COVID-19. The sequencing sample was made of PBMCs or T cells enriched from blood (not recorded which). The chain is built from TRBV4-2 and TRBJ2-7, with 9 bases matching TRBD2. CDR3 protein: CASSQERGGSTAYEQYF. CDR3 DNA sequence: TGTGCCAGCAGCCAAGAGCGGGGGGGCTCAACCGCCTACGAGCAGTACTTC.